This record looks at one T cell receptor beta chain sequence and its context. The target antigen is unknown. These data come from a study of cytomegalovirus exposure and HLA in healthy donors. On the study more broadly: A prior analysis found about 120 million unique TCR beta sequences from approximately 200 million T cells. Study results and limitations: Generally TCR sequences proved uncommon, though certain public TCRs appeared in numerous donors. The authors listed approximately 150 TCR beta chains as cytomegalovirus-associated. Earlier analysis looked at TCR beta V segments, and most were productive about 87% or about 30% of the time.

The PCR ran on 60 Vbeta and 13 Jbeta primers. Method: immunoSEQ multiplex PCR; TCRdb's copy keeps in-frame clones and lacks some. The sample has about 140,000 clones, 80% seen once. The CDR3 runs 14 residues. The J segment lost 7 bases and the V segment lost 6 bases, leaving 3 bases of the junction unmatched. Germline CDR1 and CDR2: SNHLY and FYNNEI. The material sequenced was PBMCs. The receptor comes from a male donor in good health and CMV-seronegative. V is TRBV2 and J is TRBJ1-6; 10 bases line up with TRBD1. The chain's CDR3 is CASRGQGGNSPLHF. The CDR3 DNA reads as TGTGCCAGCAGAGGACAGGGGGGGAATTCACCCCTCCACTTT.